The 30 T cell receptor beta chains below come from one sample, sequenced in a study of naive and memory T cell subsets. The beta constant-region primer was an equimolar mix of two oligonucleotides covering TRBC1 and TRBC2. Each CDR3 protein is one row after TCRdb ran MiXCR on the UMI-ligation and nested PCR reads. The profile covers 150,000 or so distinct CDR3 sequences, with over 15% appearing a single time and roughly 0.13% taken by the ten largest. Sequencing input: naive CD4+ T cells from blood. Receptors were obtained from a human donor in good health.

This clonotype was seen more than once but under ten times. The chain is built from TRBV5-1 and TRBJ2-1; 9 nucleotides line up with TRBD1. J lost 4 bases, V lost 0 bases, and 5 bases had no gene match. The CDR3 has 16 residues. The germline CDR1 and CDR2 sequences are SGHRS and YFSETQ. The CDR3 loop is CASSLAPGTGYNEQFF. The CDR3 DNA follows: TGCGCCAGCAGCTTGGCCCCCGGGACAGGGTACAATGAGCAGTTCTTC. The entire variable domain, with the rest obtained from reference TRBV5-1 and TRBJ2-1, is as follows: KAGVTQTPRYLIKTRGQQVTLSCSPISGHRSVSWYQQTPGQGLQFLFEYFSETQRNKGNFPGRFSGRQFSNSRSEMNVSTLELGDSALYLCASSLAPGTGYNEQFFGPGTRLTVL.

The genes are TRBV19 and TRBJ2-7; 7 bases are a match to TRBD1. From germline, CDR1 is LNHDA and CDR2 SQIVND (reference sequence). V lost 5 bases, J lost 2 bases, and 3 bases stayed unmatched. The CDR3 runs to 13 residues. This CDR3 reads CASSSDRTYEQYF. The DNA of the CDR3 is TGTGCCAGTAGTTCGGACAGGACCTACGAGCAGTACTTC. Full variable domain (outside the CDR3, taken from reference TRBV19 and TRBJ2-7): DGGITQSPKYLFRKEGQNVTLSCEQNLNHDAMYWYRQDPGQGLRLIYYSQIVNDFQKGDIAEGYSVSREKKESFPLTVTSAQKNPTAFYLCASSSDRTYEQYFGPGTRLTVT.

The chain recombines TRBV5-8 with TRBJ1-5; a possible D gene is TRBD1 (6 bases). The CDR3 length is 15 residues. Trimming removed 4 bases at V and 3 bases at J, with 14 bases between. The germline CDR1 and CDR2 sequences are SGHTS and YDEGEE. The chain's CDR3 is CASSLQDRINQPQHF. Here the CDR3 DNA reads TGTGCCAGCAGCCTCCAAGACAGGATCAATCAGCCCCAGCATTTT.

This clonotype was observed a few times. The chain is built from TRBV7-2 and TRBJ2-3; the D gene is possibly TRBD2 (5 bases). CDR3 size: 15 residues. From germline, CDR1 is SGHTA and CDR2 FQGNSA. The ends were cut back, 4 bases at V and 1 base at J, with 12 bases in the middle. In DNA form, the CDR3 reads TGTGCCAGCAGCTCTCTACTAGGTGGCACAGATACGCAGTATTTT. Translated: CASSSLLGGTDTQYF.

The rearrangement joins TRBV11-1 to TRBJ2-7, with TRBD1 identical over 7 bases. Trimming removed 5 bases from V and 7 bases from J; junction bases left unmatched: 11. Germline loops: CDR1 SGHAT, CDR2 FQDESV (reference sequence). This CDR3 contains 14 residues. CDR3 amino acids: CASSRGDSPLEQYF. In nucleotides, the CDR3 is TGTGCCAGCAGCCGAGGGGACAGCCCCTTGGAGCAGTACTTC.

This clonotype has just a few counts. This chain's CDR3 is CASSYRVGFEQPQHF. The CDR3 nucleotides are TGTGCCAGCAGTTACAGGGTGGGGTTTGAACAGCCCCAGCATTTT. This rearrangement joins TRBV6-2 or TRBV6-3 to TRBJ1-5; unclear D gene. The CDR3 is 15 residues long. Germline V gene data show CDR1 as MNHEY and CDR2 as SVGEGT. The V end was cut by 2 bases, the J end by 7 bases, with 15 bases between.

This clonotype came up many times. This chain connects TRBV20-1 to TRBJ2-5, with D perhaps being TRBD1 or TRBD2 (5 bases each). This CDR3 region has 15 residues. The germline V gene has CDR1 DFQATT and CDR2 SNEGSKA (reference sequence). Trimming left V 5 bases short and J 5 bases short, with 21 bases between. Here the CDR3 DNA reads TGCAGTGCTTGGGAGCCGGGACCCTCTCGGGAGACCCAGTACTTC. Translating gives CSAWEPGPSRETQYF.

This clonotype was seen a handful of times. The rearrangement uses TRBV7-9 and TRBJ2-4; a weak D match, TRBD1 (6 bases). Germline V CDR1 and CDR2: SEHNR, FQNEAQ (reference sequence). The CDR3 is made up of 16 amino acids. V was cut by 3 bases and J by 1 base, with 13 bases left in between. For the CDR3, the DNA is TGTGCCAGCAGCTTTGGGACACCGGTGGCCAAAAACATTCAGTACTTC. Encoded protein: CASSFGTPVAKNIQYF.

The CDR3 loop is CASSYSRAGFSYGYTF. The CDR3 region has the DNA TGTGCCAGCAGTTACTCGAGGGCGGGCTTCAGCTATGGCTACACCTTC. The chain combines TRBV6-2 or TRBV6-3 with TRBJ1-2; D is uncertain. The V gene's germline CDR1 is MNHEY and CDR2 SVGEGT. CDR3 length: 16 residues. V was clipped by 0 bases and J by 4 bases, with 15 bases between them.

The chain employs TRBV15 and TRBJ2-1; D call uncertain. The CDR3 sequence is 17 residues long. CDR1 LNHNV and CDR2 YYDKDF come from the germline V gene (reference sequence). Trimming removed 1 base at V and 0 bases at J, with 13 bases between. The CDR3 loop is CATSRVTKRGSYNEQFF. The CDR3 DNA sequence: TGTGCCACCAGCAGAGTTACAAAGCGAGGCTCCTACAATGAGCAGTTCTTC.

This clonotype appeared a few times. The V call is TRBV20-1, the J call TRBJ2-7, with 7 nucleotides matching TRBD2. The CDR3 loop spans 14 amino acids. Losses at the gene ends were 1 base for V and 0 bases for J; bases not matched to a gene: 3. The V gene's germline CDR1 is DFQATT and CDR2 SNEGSKA (reference sequence). CDR3 coding DNA: TGCAGTGCTAGAGGGGGAGGGACCTCCTACGAGCAGTACTTC. Amino acid sequence: CSARGGGTSYEQYF.

This clonotype showed up just a few times. The chain recombines TRBV4-2 with TRBJ2-5; D is ambiguous. Germline assignment: CDR1 LGHNA and CDR2 YNFKEQ. Trimming removed 0 bases at V and 4 bases at J, with 6 bases between. This CDR3 has 13 residues. In DNA form, the CDR3 reads TGTGCCAGCAGCCAAGATACACGAGAGACCCAGTACTTC. As protein: CASSQDTRETQYF.

This clonotype came up many times. The chain carries TRBV10-3 and TRBJ2-3; maybe TRBD2 (6 bases). The CDR3 extends over 11 amino acids. The germline CDR1 and CDR2 sequences are ENHRY and SYGVKD. The V end lost 10 bases, the J end lost 3 bases, and 8 bases lay between the germline ends. The DNA of the CDR3 is TGTGCCACGGGGGTGACAGATACGCAGTATTTT. It is translated as CATGVTDTQYF.

This clonotype was seen more than once but under ten times. CDR3 DNA sequence: TGTGCCAGCAGTAGGGCAGGGAGGACCTATGGCTACACCTTC. Its translation: CASSRAGRTYGYTF. The chain carries TRBV2 and TRBJ1-2; perhaps TRBD1 as D (5 bases). From germline, CDR1 is SNHLY and CDR2 FYNNEI. Trimming took 5 bases from V and 4 from J, leaving 14 bases between them. CDR3 size: 14 residues.

A remark on this clonotype: No conserved phenylalanine or tryptophan ends this CDR3, so it is likely a read error. This chain uses TRBV30 with TRBJ1-1; 7 nucleotides agree with TRBD1. Trimming cost V 2 bases and J 5 bases; bases outside gene matches: 8. The CDR3 has 14 residues. The germline gives CDR1 GTSNPN, CDR2 SVGIG (reference sequence). CDR3 coding DNA: TGTGCCTGGAGTTCCCTTACAGGGGAGACTGAAGCTTTCCTT. Amino acid sequence: CAWSSLTGETEAFL.

V usage is TRBV3-1 and J usage is TRBJ2-5, with TRBD2 matching 15 bases. The CDR3 covers 17 residues. J lost 6 bases, V lost 6 bases, and 11 bases had no gene match. CDR1 is LGHDT, CDR2 YNNKEL, per germline (reference sequence). CDR3 sequence (DNA): TGTGCCAGCAGAGAGGGACTAGCGGGAGGCCTGGGAAAGACCCAGTACTTC. This translates into CASREGLAGGLGKTQYF.

This clonotype was seen a handful of times. The chain recombines TRBV12-3 or TRBV12-4 with TRBJ1-1; TRBD1 agrees at 8 bases. With 5 bases clipped from V and 4 bases from J, the junction kept 12 bases outside the gene matches. The CDR3 extends over 16 amino acids. The CDR3 sequence: CASSKDRVRPGTEAFF. CDR3 nucleotides: TGTGCCAGCAGTAAGGACAGGGTTAGGCCGGGCACTGAAGCTTTCTTT.

This clonotype appeared many times. The V call is TRBV7-2, the J call TRBJ2-7; 9 bases are shared with TRBD1. V trimming: 5 bases; J trimming: 2 bases; junction bases outside the gene matches: 10. The CDR3 covers 16 residues. In germline, CDR1 is SGHTA, CDR2 FQGNSA. CDR3 in DNA: TGTGCCAGCAGCCTACGATCCGGGGACAGGGCCTACGAGCAGTACTTC. It translates to CASSLRSGDRAYEQYF.

J is TRBJ2-3 and V is TRBV20-1; TRBD2 aligns across 8 bases. The CDR3 spans 16 residues. J lost 2 bases, V lost 6 bases, and 13 bases had no gene match. Per the germline V gene, CDR1 is DFQATT and CDR2 is SNEGSKA (reference sequence). DNA for the CDR3: TGCAGTGCACACCCCGGGGGGGGACTTTACACAGATACGCAGTATTTT. Its translation is CSAHPGGGLYTDTQYF.

The CDR3 here is CSATRAGVVYEQYF. The CDR3 bases are TGCAGTGCTACCCGAGCGGGAGTGGTTTACGAGCAGTACTTC. The V gene is TRBV20-1, the J gene TRBJ2-7; 8 nucleotides agree with TRBD2. With V trimmed by 4 bases and J by 4 bases, 9 bases remained unmatched. This CDR3 has 14 residues. Germline CDR1 reads DFQATT; CDR2 reads SNEGSKA (reference sequence).

V and J are TRBV10-3 and TRBJ2-1, with D perhaps matching TRBD1 (6 bases). V lost 7 bases to trimming and J lost 4 bases, with 14 bases between them. Germline assignment: CDR1 ENHRY and CDR2 SYGVKD. CDR3 length: 14 residues. The CDR3 DNA reads TGTGCCATCACCCGAGACAGGTCTTACAATGAGCAGTTCTTC. Protein sequence: CAITRDRSYNEQFF.

The CDR3 reads CASRLAGVGNEQFF. The CDR3 DNA is TGTGCCAGCAGATTAGCGGGAGTGGGGAATGAGCAGTTCTTC. The V call is TRBV6-2 or TRBV6-3, the J call TRBJ2-1; 9 positions match TRBD2. V was pared by 6 bases and J by 7 bases, with 7 bases of the junction left unmatched. Germline V lookup: CDR1 MNHEY, CDR2 SVGEGT. CDR3 length equals 14 residues.

The V and J genes are TRBV19 and TRBJ2-1; 15 bases match TRBD2. The V gene's germline CDR1 is LNHDA and CDR2 SQIVND (reference sequence). V was pared by 3 bases and J by 7 bases, with 13 bases of the junction left unmatched. This CDR3 comprises 19 residues. CDR3 bases: TGTGCCAGTAGTATGTTGGGGGATGAGGGACTAGCGGGAGGTAATGAGCAGTTCTTC. This codes for CASSMLGDEGLAGGNEQFF. Based on the CDR3 plus reference TRBV19 and TRBJ2-1, the full variable domain is DGGITQSPKYLFRKEGQNVTLSCEQNLNHDAMYWYRQDPGQGLRLIYYSQIVNDFQKGDIAEGYSVSREKKESFPLTVTSAQKNPTAFYLCASSMLGDEGLAGGNEQFFGPGTRLTVL.

In its sample, this clonotype was seen a few times. The V and J genes are TRBV13 and TRBJ2-7; perhaps D is TRBD1 or TRBD2 (5 bases each). The V and J ends lost 6 bases and 4 bases respectively, with 13 bases between them. Per germline, CDR1 PRHDT and CDR2 FYEKMQ (reference sequence). This CDR3 spans 13 amino acids. In nucleotides, the CDR3 is TGTGCCAGCAGGACGACCGAGGGGTACGAGCAGTACTTC. It specifies CASRTTEGYEQYF.

The V call is TRBV6-2 or TRBV6-3, the J call TRBJ2-5; 7 bases align to TRBD1. CDR1 is MNHEY, CDR2 SVGEGT, per germline. V was clipped by 2 bases and J by 4 bases; unmatched bases: 4. CDR3 length equals 14 residues. The CDR3 loop is CASSYGTARETQYF. CDR3 sequence (DNA): TGTGCCAGCAGTTACGGGACAGCGCGAGAGACCCAGTACTTC.

The J gene is TRBJ2-1, the V gene TRBV6-5; 8 bases fit TRBD2. The length of the CDR3 is 16 residues. Germline V gene data show CDR1 as MNHEY and CDR2 as SVGAGI. After removal of 8 bases from V and 4 bases from J, the junction contained 13 bases not matched to a gene. The CDR3 DNA is TGTGCCAGCGTAGCAGCGGGAGCTCGGAAATACAATGAGCAGTTCTTC. Translated: CASVAAGARKYNEQFF.

The chain employs TRBV5-1 and TRBJ2-7, with 7 bases fitting TRBD1. V dropped 3 bases and J dropped 6; count of bases not matched to a gene: 6. CDR3 length: 13 residues. The germline CDR1 and CDR2 sequences are SGHRS and YFSETQ. For the CDR3, the DNA is TGCGCCAGCAGCTATCAGGGGGACGGCGAGCAGTACTTC. Encoded protein: CASSYQGDGEQYF.

This clonotype was detected only a few times. V gene TRBV12-3 or TRBV12-4 combines with J gene TRBJ1-5; tentative D call: TRBD1 (5 bases). This CDR3 is 15 amino acids long. V shed 3 bases and J shed 7 bases, with 16 bases lying between them. Here the CDR3 reads CASSFWSRVDQPQHF. As DNA, the CDR3 is TGTGCCAGCAGTTTTTGGTCCAGGGTGGACCAGCCCCAGCATTTT.

This clonotype was observed a handful of times. This chain joins TRBV5-1 and TRBJ2-6; 10 bases fit TRBD1. The CDR3 covers 17 residues. Looked up from germline, CDR1 is SGHRS and CDR2 is YFSETQ. The J segment lost 1 base and the V segment lost 1 base, leaving 2 bases of the junction unmatched. The DNA of the CDR3 is TGCGCCAGCAGCTTGCAGGGACAGGGGTCTGGGGCCAACGTCCTGACTTTC. Its translation is CASSLQGQGSGANVLTF.

This clonotype was observed a few times. V gene TRBV6-4 combines with J gene TRBJ2-7, with a possible D match to TRBD1 (6 bases). Germline CDR1 and CDR2: MRHNA and SNTAGT. V was clipped by 4 bases and J by 3 bases, with 13 bases between them. The CDR3 totals 14 residues. The CDR3 nucleotides are TGTGCCAGCAGTGCACAGTACAGGGACTACGAGCAGTACTTC. It is translated as CASSAQYRDYEQYF.